This T cell receptor beta chain was sequenced during a study of blood T cell repertoires in COVID-19. Clones were read by immunoSEQ multiplex PCR, and TCRdb kept only the in-frame ones, dropping some. The data hold some 30,000 clones, with around 90% observed a single time. The CDR3 runs 15 residues. V dropped 4 bases and J dropped 6 bases, with 16 bases sitting between them. Germline V gene lookup returns CDR1 SGDLS and CDR2 YYNGEE. In this sample, this clone turned up once. The receptor comes from a human donor with active COVID-19. The donor label of this sample is uncertain. V is TRBV9 and J is TRBJ2-2; a possible D gene is TRBD2 (5 bases). The sequenced sample consisted of peripheral blood. The DNA for the CDR3 is TGTGCCAGCAGCCAGGATCCGGGGTTAGCCGGGGAGCTGTTTTTT. Residues: CASSQDPGLAGELFF.